This TCR beta chain derives from a study of CD8 T cells in cerebrospinal fluid in Alzheimer's disease. Study observations and caveats: Expanded clones of at least 3% were commoner in Alzheimer's patients than healthy subjects. EBV-specific clones showed no enrichment in Alzheimer's patients and were not the top expanded clones.

Frequency places this clonotype as medium-sized (0.01 to 0.1%). What it recognizes is unknown. Germline V lookup: CDR1 SGHRS, CDR2 YFSETQ. The CDR3 consists of 17 residues. TCRdb reworked the 10x single-cell sequencing reads into one entry per CDR3 protein, no DNA. This sample's clone table lists 1,500 to 2,000 distinct CDR3 sequences. The J gene is TRBJ2-2, the V gene TRBV5-1; TCRdb's D call of TRBD1 is untestable without DNA. The sequence was obtained from a human donor in good health. Specimen: cerebrospinal fluid. CDR3: CASSWTPEVLVAGELFF. Variable domain in full (rest from reference TRBV5-1 and TRBJ2-2): KAGVTQTPRYLIKTRGQQVTLSCSPISGHRSVSWYQQTPGQGLQFLFEYFSETQRNKGNFPGRFSGRQFSNSRSEMNVSTLELGDSALYLCASSWTPEVLVAGELFFGEGSRLTVL.